The rows below give T cell receptor beta chains drawn from one sample of a study of naive and memory T cell subsets. TCRdb passed the UMI-ligation and nested PCR reads through MiXCR, listing each CDR3 protein once. The data contain some 110,000 distinct CDR3 sequences, approximately 37% of them singletons. The sample taken for sequencing was central memory CD4+ T cells from blood. The receptors derive from a human donor in good health. CDR3s include the opening cysteine and the closing phenylalanine or tryptophan. The order of the fields is V gene, clone size, D gene, J gene, CDR3 protein, CDR3 DNA. D genes are given only for firm matches. Clone sizes are given selectively: once, few, many, or a class where the clone is expanded.

v_call: TRBV11-3
clone_size: few
d_call: TRBD1
j_call: TRBJ2-6
cdr3_aa: CASSSSGTGYSGANVLTF
cdr3_nt: TGTGCCAGCAGCTCTTCCGGGACAGGGTATTCTGGGGCCAACGTCCTGACTTTC

v_call: TRBV20-1
clone_size: few
d_call: .
j_call: TRBJ2-5
cdr3_aa: CSARDAGTQYF
cdr3_nt: TGCAGTGCTAGAGATGCGGGGACCCAGTACTTC

v_call: TRBV11-3
clone_size: .
d_call: .
j_call: TRBJ2-2
cdr3_aa: CASSSFDTGELFF
cdr3_nt: TGTGCCAGCAGCTCTTTCGACACCGGGGAGCTGTTTTTT

v_call: TRBV20-1
clone_size: .
d_call: TRBD1
j_call: TRBJ1-1
cdr3_aa: CSARVSTGRGYTEAFF
cdr3_nt: TGCAGTGCTAGAGTTTCGACAGGGAGGGGGTACACTGAAGCTTTCTTT

v_call: TRBV29-1
clone_size: .
d_call: TRBD1
j_call: TRBJ1-5
cdr3_aa: CSVGGTGGSQPQHF
cdr3_nt: TGCAGCGTTGGTGGGACAGGGGGAAGTCAGCCCCAGCATTTT

v_call: TRBV9
clone_size: .
d_call: .
j_call: TRBJ1-1
cdr3_aa: CASSVDLDMNTEAFF
cdr3_nt: TGTGCCAGCAGCGTCGACTTGGACATGAACACTGAAGCTTTCTTT

v_call: TRBV18
clone_size: .
d_call: .
j_call: TRBJ2-5
cdr3_aa: CASSPSGTSRTQYF
cdr3_nt: TGTGCCAGCTCACCTTCCGGGACCTCCAGGACCCAGTACTTC

v_call: TRBV28
clone_size: .
d_call: .
j_call: TRBJ2-7
cdr3_aa: CASSSILLSYEQYF
cdr3_nt: TGTGCCAGCAGTTCCATCCTACTTTCCTACGAGCAGTACTTC

v_call: TRBV9
clone_size: many
d_call: TRBD2
j_call: TRBJ2-1
cdr3_aa: CASSVGTSGNEQFF
cdr3_nt: TGTGCCAGCAGCGTAGGGACTAGCGGGAATGAGCAGTTCTTC

v_call: TRBV20-1
clone_size: .
d_call: TRBD1
j_call: TRBJ1-1
cdr3_aa: CSAPDRVNEAFF
cdr3_nt: TGCAGTGCCCCGGACAGGGTGAATGAAGCTTTCTTT

v_call: TRBV12-3/TRBV12-4
clone_size: .
d_call: .
j_call: TRBJ1-1
cdr3_aa: CASSLGAGTPNTEAFF
cdr3_nt: TGTGCCAGCAGTTTAGGGGCCGGGACACCGAACACTGAAGCTTTCTTT

v_call: TRBV12-5
clone_size: few
d_call: TRBD2
j_call: TRBJ2-1
cdr3_aa: CASGLLSGRGNEQFF
cdr3_nt: TGTGCTAGTGGTTTGCTTAGCGGGAGGGGCAATGAGCAGTTCTTC

v_call: TRBV9
clone_size: .
d_call: .
j_call: TRBJ2-7
cdr3_aa: CASSPSRGRAYEQYF
cdr3_nt: TGTGCCAGCAGCCCATCCAGGGGAAGAGCCTACGAGCAGTACTTC

v_call: TRBV29-1
clone_size: few
d_call: .
j_call: TRBJ1-1
cdr3_aa: CSAGRAEAFF
cdr3_nt: TGCAGCGCCGGACGGGCTGAAGCTTTCTTT

v_call: TRBV6-1
clone_size: .
d_call: TRBD1
j_call: TRBJ1-4
cdr3_aa: CASRKGHIRGTGSEKLFF
cdr3_nt: TGTGCCAGCAGGAAGGGACACATCCGGGGGACAGGGTCTGAAAAACTGTTTTTT

v_call: TRBV25-1
clone_size: once
d_call: TRBD1
j_call: TRBJ2-2
cdr3_aa: CASSDIRDRTNTGELFF
cdr3_nt: TGTGCCAGCAGTGATATTCGGGACAGGACGAACACCGGGGAGCTGTTTTTT

v_call: TRBV29-1
clone_size: .
d_call: .
j_call: TRBJ1-1
cdr3_aa: CSAELANTEAFF
cdr3_nt: TGCAGCGCTGAACTGGCGAACACTGAAGCTTTCTTT

v_call: TRBV15
clone_size: few
d_call: TRBD1
j_call: TRBJ2-7
cdr3_aa: CATSGGQGREQYF
cdr3_nt: TGTGCCACCAGCGGGGGACAGGGACGCGAGCAGTACTTC

v_call: TRBV20-1
clone_size: few
d_call: .
j_call: TRBJ2-7
cdr3_aa: CSAANVRDFGWQYF
cdr3_nt: TGCAGTGCTGCGAATGTCAGGGACTTCGGGTGGCAGTACTTC

v_call: TRBV20-1
clone_size: .
d_call: .
j_call: TRBJ1-5
cdr3_aa: CSATFRRNSNQPQHF
cdr3_nt: TGCAGTGCTACATTTCGCAGGAATAGCAATCAGCCCCAGCATTTT

v_call: TRBV14
clone_size: few
d_call: TRBD2
j_call: TRBJ2-3
cdr3_aa: CASSPGLAGVDTQYF
cdr3_nt: TGTGCCAGCAGCCCAGGACTAGCGGGAGTAGATACGCAGTATTTT

v_call: TRBV5-1
clone_size: .
d_call: .
j_call: TRBJ2-5
cdr3_aa: CASSLGGAGAGETQYF
cdr3_nt: TGCGCCAGCAGCTTGGGGGGCGCAGGGGCCGGGGAGACCCAGTACTTC

v_call: TRBV6-6
clone_size: many
d_call: .
j_call: TRBJ2-3
cdr3_aa: CASRISNTDTQYF
cdr3_nt: TGTGCCAGCAGAATCAGCAACACAGATACGCAGTATTTT

v_call: TRBV15
clone_size: .
d_call: TRBD2
j_call: TRBJ2-4
cdr3_aa: CATSRDSPLLAGKNIQYF
cdr3_nt: TGTGCCACCAGCAGAGATAGTCCTCTACTAGCGGGAAAAAACATTCAGTACTTC

v_call: TRBV6-2/TRBV6-3
clone_size: .
d_call: TRBD1
j_call: TRBJ2-7
cdr3_aa: CASSPRQGSYSYEQYF
cdr3_nt: TGTGCCAGCAGTCCCCGACAGGGATCCTACTCCTACGAGCAGTACTTC

v_call: TRBV4-2
clone_size: .
d_call: .
j_call: TRBJ2-7
cdr3_aa: CASSTTRGHSYEQYF
cdr3_nt: TGTGCCAGCAGCACAACGCGGGGACACTCCTACGAGCAGTACTTC